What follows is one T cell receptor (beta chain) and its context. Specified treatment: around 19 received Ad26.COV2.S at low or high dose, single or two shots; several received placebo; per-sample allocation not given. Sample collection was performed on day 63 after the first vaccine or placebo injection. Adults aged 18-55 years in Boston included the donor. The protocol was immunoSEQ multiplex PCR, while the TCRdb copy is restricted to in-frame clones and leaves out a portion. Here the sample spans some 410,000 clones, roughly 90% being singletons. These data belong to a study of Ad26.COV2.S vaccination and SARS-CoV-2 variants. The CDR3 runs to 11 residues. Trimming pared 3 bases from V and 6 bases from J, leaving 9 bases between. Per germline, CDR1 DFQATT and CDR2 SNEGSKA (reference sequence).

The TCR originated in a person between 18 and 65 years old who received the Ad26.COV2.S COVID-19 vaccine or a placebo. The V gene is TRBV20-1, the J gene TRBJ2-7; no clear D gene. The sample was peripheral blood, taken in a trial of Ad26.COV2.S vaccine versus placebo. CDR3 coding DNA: TGCAGTGCTAGCCCCGTGGTCGAGCAGTACTTC. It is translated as CSASPVVEQYF.